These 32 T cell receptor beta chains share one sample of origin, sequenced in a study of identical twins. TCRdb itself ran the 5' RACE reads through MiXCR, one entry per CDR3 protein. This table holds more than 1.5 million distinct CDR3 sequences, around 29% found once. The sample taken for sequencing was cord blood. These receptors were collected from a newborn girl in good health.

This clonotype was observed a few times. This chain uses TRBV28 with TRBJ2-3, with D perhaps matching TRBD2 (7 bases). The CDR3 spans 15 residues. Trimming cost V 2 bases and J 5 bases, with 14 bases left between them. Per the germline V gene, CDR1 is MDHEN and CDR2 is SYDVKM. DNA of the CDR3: TGTGCCAGCAGTTTACCTGCGCGGGGGCGAGATACGCAGTATTTT. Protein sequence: CASSLPARGRDTQYF.

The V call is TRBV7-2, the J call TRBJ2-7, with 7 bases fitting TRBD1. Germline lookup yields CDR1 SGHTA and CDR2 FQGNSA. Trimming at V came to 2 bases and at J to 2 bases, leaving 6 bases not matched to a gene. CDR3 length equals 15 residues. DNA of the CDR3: TGTGCCAGCAGCTTATATGGACAGGCGACCTACGAGCAGTACTTC. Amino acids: CASSLYGQATYEQYF.

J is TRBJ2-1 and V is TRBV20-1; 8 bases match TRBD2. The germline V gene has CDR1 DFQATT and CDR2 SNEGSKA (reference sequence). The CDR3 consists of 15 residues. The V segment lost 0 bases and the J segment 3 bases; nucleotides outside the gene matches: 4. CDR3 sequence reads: CSARDLSGDYNEQFF. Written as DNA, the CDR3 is TGCAGTGCTAGAGATCTTAGCGGGGACTACAATGAGCAGTTCTTC.

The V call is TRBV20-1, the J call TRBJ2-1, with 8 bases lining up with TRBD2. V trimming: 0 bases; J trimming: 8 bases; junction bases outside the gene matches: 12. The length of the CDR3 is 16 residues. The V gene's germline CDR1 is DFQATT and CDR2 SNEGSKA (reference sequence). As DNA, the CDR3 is TGCAGTGCTAGAGATAGAGCGGGAGAACCTAAACATGAGCAGTTCTTC. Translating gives CSARDRAGEPKHEQFF.

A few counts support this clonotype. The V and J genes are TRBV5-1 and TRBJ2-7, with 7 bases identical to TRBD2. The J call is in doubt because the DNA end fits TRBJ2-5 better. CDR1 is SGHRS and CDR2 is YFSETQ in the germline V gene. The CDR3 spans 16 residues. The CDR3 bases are TGCGCCAGCAGCTCCCACCTCCTCCTAGCGGAAGAGACCCAGTACTTC. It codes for CASSSHLLLAEETQYF.

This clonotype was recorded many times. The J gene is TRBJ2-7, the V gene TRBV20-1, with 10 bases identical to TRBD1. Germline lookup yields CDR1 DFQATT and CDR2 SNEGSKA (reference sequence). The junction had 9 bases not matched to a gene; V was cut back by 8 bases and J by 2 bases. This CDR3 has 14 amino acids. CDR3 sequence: CSSTTGGATYEQYF. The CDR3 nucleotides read TGCAGTAGTACGACAGGGGGCGCAACCTACGAGCAGTACTTC.

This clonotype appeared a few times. The CDR3: CASSLVGRGTGANTEAFF. The CDR3 DNA reads TGTGCCAGCAGCTTGGTGGGCCGCGGGACAGGGGCGAACACTGAAGCTTTCTTT. The rearrangement links TRBV5-6 to TRBJ1-1; 10 bases are a match to TRBD1. J was trimmed by 1 base and V by 0 bases; bases with no gene match: 9. The CDR3 has 18 residues. Germline loops: CDR1 SGHDT, CDR2 YYEEEE.

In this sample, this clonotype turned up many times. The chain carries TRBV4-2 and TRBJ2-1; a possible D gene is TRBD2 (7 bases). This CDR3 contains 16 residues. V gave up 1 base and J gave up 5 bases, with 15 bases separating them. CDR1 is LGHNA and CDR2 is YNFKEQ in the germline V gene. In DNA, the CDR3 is TGTGCCAGCAGCCAAGTCTCGGGGGGCCTAAACAATGAGCAGTTCTTC. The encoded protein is CASSQVSGGLNNEQFF.

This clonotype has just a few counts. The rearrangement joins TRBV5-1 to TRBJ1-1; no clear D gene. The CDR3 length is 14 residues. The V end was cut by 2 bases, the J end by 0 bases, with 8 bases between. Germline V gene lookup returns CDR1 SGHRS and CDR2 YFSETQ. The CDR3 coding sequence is TGCGCCAGCAGCTTCTTCGACTTGAACACTGAAGCTTTCTTT. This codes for CASSFFDLNTEAFF.

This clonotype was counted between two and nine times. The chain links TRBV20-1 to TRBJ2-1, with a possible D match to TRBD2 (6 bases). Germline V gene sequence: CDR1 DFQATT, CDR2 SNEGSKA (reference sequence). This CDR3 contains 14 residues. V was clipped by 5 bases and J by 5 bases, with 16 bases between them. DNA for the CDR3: TGCAGTGCTGGTTCTAGCGTTTGGGACAATGAGCAGTTCTTC. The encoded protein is CSAGSSVWDNEQFF.

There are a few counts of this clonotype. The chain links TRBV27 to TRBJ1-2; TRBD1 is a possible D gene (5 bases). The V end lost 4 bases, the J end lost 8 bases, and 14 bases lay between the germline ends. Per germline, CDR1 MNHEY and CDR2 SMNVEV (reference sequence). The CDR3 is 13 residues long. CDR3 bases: TGTGCCAGCAGTTCTTTGGTTCAGGGAGGCTACACCTTC. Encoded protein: CASSSLVQGGYTF.

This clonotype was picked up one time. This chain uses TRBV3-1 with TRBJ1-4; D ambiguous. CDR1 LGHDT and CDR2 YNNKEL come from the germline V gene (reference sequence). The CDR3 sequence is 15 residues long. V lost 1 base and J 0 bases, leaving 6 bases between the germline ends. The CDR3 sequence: CASSQATTTNEKLFF. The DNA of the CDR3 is TGTGCCAGCAGCCAAGCGACCACAACTAATGAAAAACTGTTTTTT.

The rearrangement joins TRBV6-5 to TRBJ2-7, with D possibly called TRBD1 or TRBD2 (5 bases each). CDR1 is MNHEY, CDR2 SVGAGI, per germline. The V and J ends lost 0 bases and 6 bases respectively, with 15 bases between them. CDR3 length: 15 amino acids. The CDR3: CASSYSTRGEREQYF. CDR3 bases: TGTGCCAGCAGTTACTCTACTAGAGGGGAGCGCGAGCAGTACTTC.

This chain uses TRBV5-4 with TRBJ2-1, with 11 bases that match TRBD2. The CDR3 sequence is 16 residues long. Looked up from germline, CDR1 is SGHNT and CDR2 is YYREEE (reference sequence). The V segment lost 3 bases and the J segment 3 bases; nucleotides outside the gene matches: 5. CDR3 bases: TGTGCCAGCAGCTCACCGGGACTAGCGGACTACAATGAGCAGTTCTTC. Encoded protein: CASSSPGLADYNEQFF.

The CDR3 region is CASSDVGKAEAFF. The CDR3 DNA reads TGTGCCAGCAGTGACGTGGGGAAGGCTGAAGCTTTCTTT. The chain uses TRBV6-1 and TRBJ1-1; D call uncertain. This CDR3 has 13 residues. Trimming took 3 bases from V and 6 from J, leaving 11 bases between them. In germline, CDR1 is MNHNS, CDR2 SASEGT.

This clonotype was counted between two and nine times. For the CDR3, the DNA is TGTGCCAGCGGGAGACAGGGAGGCAATCAGCCCCAGCATTTT. Protein product: CASGRQGGNQPQHF. The rearrangement joins TRBV12-3 or TRBV12-4 to TRBJ1-5; TRBD1 agrees at 7 bases. The CDR3 length is 14 residues. Trimming took 8 bases from V and 2 from J; bases not matched to a gene: 6.

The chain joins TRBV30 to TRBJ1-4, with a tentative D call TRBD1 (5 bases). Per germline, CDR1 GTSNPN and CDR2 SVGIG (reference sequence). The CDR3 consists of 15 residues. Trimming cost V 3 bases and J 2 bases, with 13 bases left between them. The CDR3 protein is CAWSASGTTNEKLFF. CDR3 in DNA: TGTGCCTGGAGCGCCTCTGGGACGACTAATGAAAAACTGTTTTTT.

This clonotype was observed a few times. The CDR3 protein is CATRSLAGATDTQYF. The CDR3 DNA follows: TGTGCCACACGCAGTTTAGCGGGAGCCACAGATACGCAGTATTTT. The chain is built from TRBV7-6 and TRBJ2-3; the match to TRBD2 covers 9 bases. This CDR3 has 15 residues. The V and J ends lost 10 bases and 2 bases, in that order; junction bases with no gene match: 10. The germline V gene encodes CDR1 SGHVS and CDR2 FNYEAQ.

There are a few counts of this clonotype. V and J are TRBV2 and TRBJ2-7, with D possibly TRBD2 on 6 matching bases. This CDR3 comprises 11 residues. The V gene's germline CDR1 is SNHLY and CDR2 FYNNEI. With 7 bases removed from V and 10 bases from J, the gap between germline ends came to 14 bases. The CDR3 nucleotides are TGTGCCAGCAATCGGGACTCTTCCCAGTACTTC. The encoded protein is CASNRDSSQYF.

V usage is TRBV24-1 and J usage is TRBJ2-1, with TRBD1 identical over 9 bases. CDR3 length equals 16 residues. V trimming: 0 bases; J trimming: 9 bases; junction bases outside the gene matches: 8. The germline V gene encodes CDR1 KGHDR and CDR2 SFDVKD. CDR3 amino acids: CATSDLLGTGSGEQFF. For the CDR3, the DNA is TGTGCCACCAGTGATTTGCTGGGGACAGGGTCCGGTGAGCAGTTCTTC.

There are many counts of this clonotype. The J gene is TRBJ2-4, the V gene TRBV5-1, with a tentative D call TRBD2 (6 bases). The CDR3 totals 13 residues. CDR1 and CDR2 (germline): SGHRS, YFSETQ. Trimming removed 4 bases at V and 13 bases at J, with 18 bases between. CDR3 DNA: TGCGCCAGCAGCAAATCTTGGGACTTTGAGCAGTACTTC. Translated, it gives CASSKSWDFEQYF.

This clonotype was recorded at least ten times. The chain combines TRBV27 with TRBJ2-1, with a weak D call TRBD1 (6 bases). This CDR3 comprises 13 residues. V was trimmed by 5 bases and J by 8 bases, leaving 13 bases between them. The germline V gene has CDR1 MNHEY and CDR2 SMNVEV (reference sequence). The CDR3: CASSIIQGDEQFF. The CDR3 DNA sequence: TGTGCCAGCAGTATCATACAGGGAGATGAGCAGTTCTTC.

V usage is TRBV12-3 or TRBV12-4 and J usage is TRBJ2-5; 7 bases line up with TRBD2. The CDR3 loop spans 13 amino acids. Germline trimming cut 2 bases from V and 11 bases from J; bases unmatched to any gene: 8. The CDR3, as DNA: TGTGCCAGCAGTTTAAGAGGGGAGGGAGAGCAGTACTTC. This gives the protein CASSLRGEGEQYF.

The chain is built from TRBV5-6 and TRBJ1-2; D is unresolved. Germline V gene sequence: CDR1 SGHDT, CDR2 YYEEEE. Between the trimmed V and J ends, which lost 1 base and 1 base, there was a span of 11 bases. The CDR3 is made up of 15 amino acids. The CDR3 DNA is TGTGCCAGCAGCTTGCCCGGGTCTCTTAACTATGGCTACACCTTC. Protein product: CASSLPGSLNYGYTF.

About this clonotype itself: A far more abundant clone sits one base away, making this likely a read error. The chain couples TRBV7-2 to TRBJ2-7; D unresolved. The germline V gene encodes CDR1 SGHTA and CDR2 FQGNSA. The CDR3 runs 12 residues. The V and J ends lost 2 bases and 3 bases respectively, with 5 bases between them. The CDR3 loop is CTSSLSDYEQYF. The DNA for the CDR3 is TGTACCAGCAGCTTAAGTGACTACGAGCAGTACTTC.

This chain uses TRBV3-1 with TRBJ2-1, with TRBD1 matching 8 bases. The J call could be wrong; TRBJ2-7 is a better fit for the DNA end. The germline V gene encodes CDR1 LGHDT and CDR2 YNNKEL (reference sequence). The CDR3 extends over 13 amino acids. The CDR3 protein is CASIGQGYNEQYF. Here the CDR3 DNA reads TGTGCCAGCATCGGACAGGGTTACAATGAGCAGTACTTC.

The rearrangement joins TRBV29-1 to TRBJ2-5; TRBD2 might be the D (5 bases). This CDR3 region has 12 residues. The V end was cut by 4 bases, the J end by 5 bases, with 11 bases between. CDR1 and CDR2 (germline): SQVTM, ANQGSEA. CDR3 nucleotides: TGCAGCGTTGGGGGAGCGCGGGAGACCCAGTACTTC. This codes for CSVGGARETQYF.

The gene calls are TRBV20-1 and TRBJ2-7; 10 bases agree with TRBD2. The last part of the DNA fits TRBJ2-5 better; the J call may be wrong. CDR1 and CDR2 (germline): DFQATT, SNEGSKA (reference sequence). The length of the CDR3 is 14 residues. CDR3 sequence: CSALTSGTGETQYF. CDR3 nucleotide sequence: TGCAGTGCTCTTACTAGCGGGACGGGGGAGACCCAGTACTTC.

As DNA, the CDR3 is TGTGCCAGCAGTGAAGGGGGGCTGGATGGCTACACCTTC. This translates into CASSEGGLDGYTF. This chain joins TRBV6-1 and TRBJ1-2; D may be TRBD1 (6 bases). Germline V gene lookup returns CDR1 MNHNS and CDR2 SASEGT. V lost 1 base and J 6 bases, leaving 9 bases between the germline ends. The CDR3 contains 13 residues.

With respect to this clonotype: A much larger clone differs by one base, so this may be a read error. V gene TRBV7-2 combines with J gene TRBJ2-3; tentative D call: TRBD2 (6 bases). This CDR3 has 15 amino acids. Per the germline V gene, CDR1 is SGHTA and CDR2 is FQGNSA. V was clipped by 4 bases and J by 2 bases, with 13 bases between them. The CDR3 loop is CASSSSGDFTDTQYF. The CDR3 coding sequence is TGTGCCAGCAGCTCGTCTGGGGACTTCACAGATACGCAGTATTTT. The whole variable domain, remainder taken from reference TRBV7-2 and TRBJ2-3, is GAGVSQSPSNKVTEKGKDVELRCDPISGHTALYWYRQSLGQGLEFLIYFQGNSAPDKSGLPSDRFSAERTGGSVSTLTIQRTQQEDSAVYLCASSSSGDFTDTQYFGPGTRLTVL.

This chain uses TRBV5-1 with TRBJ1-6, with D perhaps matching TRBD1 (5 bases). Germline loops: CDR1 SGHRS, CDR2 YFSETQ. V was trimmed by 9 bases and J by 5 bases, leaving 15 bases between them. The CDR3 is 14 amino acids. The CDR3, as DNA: TGCGCCACCTCGTGGGACGGCGATAATTCACCCCTCCACTTT. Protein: CATSWDGDNSPLHF.

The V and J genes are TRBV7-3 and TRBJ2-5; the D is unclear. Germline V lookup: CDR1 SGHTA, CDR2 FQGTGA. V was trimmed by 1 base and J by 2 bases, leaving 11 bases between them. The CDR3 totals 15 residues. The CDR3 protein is CASSLSGSIQETQYF. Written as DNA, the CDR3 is TGTGCCAGCAGCTTAAGTGGCAGCATACAAGAGACCCAGTACTTC.